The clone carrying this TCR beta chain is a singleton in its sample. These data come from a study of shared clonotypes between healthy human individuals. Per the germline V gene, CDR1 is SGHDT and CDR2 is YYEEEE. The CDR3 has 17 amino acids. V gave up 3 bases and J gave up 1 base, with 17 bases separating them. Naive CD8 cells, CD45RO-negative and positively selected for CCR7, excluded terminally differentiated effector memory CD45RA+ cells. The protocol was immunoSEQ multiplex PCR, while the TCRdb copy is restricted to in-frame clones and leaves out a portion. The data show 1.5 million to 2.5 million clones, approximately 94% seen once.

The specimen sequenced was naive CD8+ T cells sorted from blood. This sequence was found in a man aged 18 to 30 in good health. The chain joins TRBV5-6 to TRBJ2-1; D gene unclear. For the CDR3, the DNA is TGTGCCAGCAGCTGGTCCTGGCAGGACGGATCCTACAATGAGCAGTTCTTC. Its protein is CASSWSWQDGSYNEQFF.